This T cell receptor beta chain is drawn from a study of post-analysis software for immune sequencing data. Unique-molecular-identifier-tagged TCR beta cDNA libraries were used. TCRdb re-called the PCR reads through MiXCR, storing one row per CDR3 protein. The data hold about 190,000 distinct CDR3 sequences, with roughly 30% observed a single time. Germline CDR1 MDHEN, CDR2 SYDVKM. The CDR3 sequence is 16 residues long. Trimming stripped 6 bases from V and 3 bases from J, with 19 bases between. The sample holds one count of this clonotype. Its antigen remains unknown. A much larger clonotype is one base distant, so this may be a read error. The CDR3 ends on some other residue instead of the conserved phenylalanine or tryptophan, so this is likely a read error. Study-wide results and caveats: The study found TRBV5-6, TRBV5-1 and TRBV20-1 among a few TRBV segments more frequent in patients than controls.

The rearrangement uses TRBV28 and TRBJ2-3; D is possibly TRBD2 (6 bases). The specimen was blood. This receptor was taken from a girl aged 2-17 years with multiple sclerosis. The CDR3 sequence is CASSRGKGVRTDTQYL. The CDR3 DNA is TGTGCCAGCAGCCGGGGGAAAGGCGTAAGGACAGATACGCAGTATCTT.